This entry lists 32 T cell receptor beta chains sequenced from one sample in a study of blood T cells in healthy people across ages. It was with a sample-barcoded 5' primer and a J-beta primer mix that a second PCR of roughly 7 to 12 cycles was run. One entry per CDR3 protein results from TCRdb running MiXCR on the 5' RACE reads. The sample has 1 million or so distinct CDR3 sequences; roughly 24% are singletons. These sequences were also reported in another study, on T cells of mothers and their children.

Sequenced input: blood. These receptors all come from a girl aged 2 to 9 in good health.

V usage is TRBV4-3 and J usage is TRBJ2-3; the D gene could be TRBD1 or TRBD2 (5 bases each). The CDR3 loop spans 17 amino acids. Looked up from germline, CDR1 is LGHNA and CDR2 is YSLEER. V gave up 2 bases and J gave up 0 bases, with 15 bases separating them. The CDR3 DNA reads TGCGCCAGCAGCCAATCCGTCCCAGGGACCAGCACAGATACGCAGTATTTT. Encoded protein: CASSQSVPGTSTDTQYF.

The chain carries TRBV7-3 and TRBJ2-1, with TRBD1 as a possible D gene (6 bases). Trimming stripped 4 bases from V and 7 bases from J, with 14 bases between. Germline values: CDR1 SGHTA, CDR2 FQGTGA. The CDR3 sequence is 14 residues long. The CDR3 coding sequence is TGTGCCAGCAGCTCTCCCGACAGGCCGAATGAGCAGTTCTTC. It specifies CASSSPDRPNEQFF.

In its sample, this clonotype was seen a few times. The chain links TRBV25-1 to TRBJ2-1; weak D call: TRBD2 (6 bases). This CDR3 contains 14 residues. Germline CDR1 MGHDK, CDR2 SYGVNS. The germline V and J ends were trimmed by 10 bases and 1 base, with 14 bases remaining between them. The CDR3 bases are TGTGCCACCCGGCTGGAGGGGTCCTACAATGAGCAGTTCTTC. This translates into CATRLEGSYNEQFF.

The rearrangement links TRBV6-6 to TRBJ2-7; 7 bases line up with TRBD1. The V segment lost 7 bases and the J segment 0 bases; nucleotides outside the gene matches: 12. Germline CDR1 and CDR2: MNHNY and SVGAGI (reference sequence). The CDR3 loop spans 16 amino acids. For the CDR3, the DNA is TGTGCCAGCATCGGGACAGACCAAAATTTCTCCTACGAGCAGTACTTC. It encodes CASIGTDQNFSYEQYF.

This clonotype was counted only a few times. The chain carries TRBV2 and TRBJ1-2, with unresolved D. Germline lookup yields CDR1 SNHLY and CDR2 FYNNEI. V lost 5 bases and J lost 2, with 9 bases in between. The CDR3 totals 13 residues. CDR3 DNA sequence: TGTGCCAGCAGTCACTCTCGAAACTATGGCTACACCTTC. It specifies CASSHSRNYGYTF.

This clonotype has only a few counts. The rearrangement links TRBV29-1 to TRBJ1-2; D unresolved. The CDR3 is made up of 11 amino acids. V dropped 6 bases and J dropped 5 bases, with 10 bases sitting between them. Germline CDR1 SQVTM, CDR2 ANQGSEA. The CDR3 is CSVRTDYGYTF. In DNA, the CDR3 is TGCAGCGTCAGGACTGATTATGGCTACACCTTC.

This rearrangement joins TRBV12-3 or TRBV12-4 to TRBJ2-1, with TRBD2 matching 8 bases. There are 20 residues in the CDR3. V lost 3 bases to trimming and J lost 4 bases; unmatched junction nucleotides: 20. For the CDR3, the DNA is TGTGCCAGCAGTTTCCTTAAGCGGGAGCGGTACACTTTAAATTACAATGAGCAGTTCTTC. This sequence encodes CASSFLKRERYTLNYNEQFF.

This clonotype has more than one count but fewer than ten. This chain connects TRBV11-2 to TRBJ2-1; TRBD1 aligns across 7 bases. Per germline, CDR1 SGHAT and CDR2 FQNNGV. After removal of 3 bases from V and 3 bases from J, the junction contained 5 bases not matched to a gene. The CDR3 extends over 15 amino acids. In DNA form, the CDR3 reads TGTGCCAGCAGCTTTGGACAGGTTAGCTACAATGAGCAGTTCTTC. Residues: CASSFGQVSYNEQFF.

The V call is TRBV7-2, the J call TRBJ1-1, with unresolved D. The V end was cut by 8 bases, the J end by 4 bases, with 14 bases between. Germline CDR1 and CDR2: SGHTA and FQGNSA. The CDR3 spans 13 residues. The CDR3: CASAERMGTEAFF. For the CDR3, the DNA is TGTGCCAGCGCCGAAAGGATGGGCACTGAAGCTTTCTTT. Variable domain in full (rest from reference TRBV7-2 and TRBJ1-1): GAGVSQSPSNKVTEKGKDVELRCDPISGHTALYWYRQSLGQGLEFLIYFQGNSAPDKSGLPSDRFSAERTGGSVSTLTIQRTQQEDSAVYLCASAERMGTEAFFGQGTRLTVV.

This clonotype has a handful of counts. J is TRBJ2-5 and V is TRBV12-5; D gene unclear. The CDR3 is made up of 12 amino acids. The V and J ends lost 3 bases and 5 bases respectively, with 7 bases between them. Looked up from germline, CDR1 is LGHNT and CDR2 is FRNRAP. The chain's CDR3 is CASGLFQETQYF. Written as DNA, the CDR3 is TGTGCTAGTGGTTTATTTCAGGAGACCCAGTACTTC. Using reference TRBV12-5 and TRBJ2-5 for the parts outside the CDR3, the full variable domain is DARVTQTPRHKVTEMGQEVTMRCQPILGHNTVFWYRQTMMQGLELLAYFRNRAPLDDSGMPKDRFSAEMPDATLATLKIQPSEPRDSAVYFCASGLFQETQYFGPGTRLLVL.

This clonotype has only a few counts. The V call is TRBV27, the J call TRBJ1-5; tentatively, D is TRBD1 (5 bases). V was pared by 2 bases and J by 9 bases, with 23 bases between. Germline values: CDR1 MNHEY, CDR2 SMNVEV (reference sequence). The CDR3 spans 17 residues. The CDR3 DNA is TGTGCCAGCAGTTTAACCCCGTACAGTCGGGGGACGGGGCCCCAGCATTTT. This translates into CASSLTPYSRGTGPQHF.

In this sample, this clonotype turned up a few times. V and J are TRBV20-1 and TRBJ2-5; TRBD2 aligns across 13 bases. Germline V gene data show CDR1 as DFQATT and CDR2 as SNEGSKA (reference sequence). V dropped 6 bases and J dropped 0; count of bases not matched to a gene: 10. The CDR3 is 17 residues long. Written as DNA, the CDR3 is TGCAGTGCAAACCCGGGACTAGCGGGACCCAACCAAGAGACCCAGTACTTC. Residues: CSANPGLAGPNQETQYF.

J is TRBJ2-5 and V is TRBV7-3; D is possibly TRBD2 (5 bases). Germline values: CDR1 SGHTA, CDR2 FQGTGA. V lost 6 bases, J lost 5 bases, and 19 bases lay in between. The CDR3 runs 15 residues. In DNA form, the CDR3 reads TGTGCCAGCAGTCCGGGAAGGTCCCGAGGGGAGACCCAGTACTTC. Protein: CASSPGRSRGETQYF.

This clonotype was found a few times. This sequence joins TRBV15 and TRBJ2-7; 9 bases fit TRBD1. V lost 0 bases, J lost 6 bases, and 12 bases stayed unmatched. The length of the CDR3 is 17 residues. The germline V gene encodes CDR1 LNHNV and CDR2 YYDKDF (reference sequence). CDR3 DNA sequence: TGTGCCACCAGCAGAGATTGGAGCGGGACAGGGTTCTCCGAGCAGTACTTC. It translates to CATSRDWSGTGFSEQYF.

CDR3 sequence: CASRGGQEHGYTF. The CDR3 bases are TGTGCCAGCAGAGGAGGACAGGAGCATGGCTACACCTTC. This chain uses TRBV6-6 with TRBJ1-2, with 7 bases that match TRBD1. Germline V CDR1 and CDR2: MNHNY, SVGAGI (reference sequence). This CDR3 comprises 13 residues. Unmatched junction bases numbered 7, after V lost 6 bases and J lost 6 bases.

The V call is TRBV5-1, the J call TRBJ2-5, with TRBD2 matching over 7 bases. The V and J ends lost 4 bases and 2 bases, in that order; junction bases with no gene match: 11. Germline CDR1 reads SGHRS; CDR2 reads YFSETQ. The CDR3 loop spans 16 amino acids. The CDR3 spells CASSGGGRTLQETQYF. The DNA for the CDR3 is TGCGCCAGCAGCGGCGGGGGTAGGACACTACAAGAGACCCAGTACTTC.

The V gene is TRBV4-1, the J gene TRBJ1-4; D may be TRBD1 (5 bases). V was cut by 4 bases and J by 0 bases, with 9 bases left in between. The CDR3 spans 15 residues. The germline gives CDR1 MGHRA, CDR2 YSYEKL. The CDR3 DNA is TGCGCCAGCAGCCGAGGGGTTGCAACTAATGAAAAACTGTTTTTT. Translating it yields CASSRGVATNEKLFF.

In this sample, this clonotype turned up a few times. The V call is TRBV10-3, the J call TRBJ2-5, with TRBD1 matching 7 bases. Near its end, the DNA agrees better with TRBJ2-7, so the J call may be wrong. This CDR3 contains 15 residues. Germline V gene sequence: CDR1 ENHRY, CDR2 SYGVKD. CDR3 amino acids: CAIRETGTTFYEQYF. DNA for the CDR3: TGTGCCATCAGGGAGACAGGGACAACTTTCTACGAGCAGTACTTC.

This clonotype was detected ten times or more. CDR3 DNA: TGCAGCGTTGAAGATGGGGTCCTAGCCAAAAACATTCAGTACTTC. This codes for CSVEDGVLAKNIQYF. This sequence joins TRBV29-1 and TRBJ2-4; D is unclear. CDR3 size: 15 residues. The V end lost 0 bases, the J end lost 0 bases, and 9 bases lay between the germline ends. Germline CDR1 and CDR2: SQVTM and ANQGSEA.

This clonotype has only a few counts. The rearrangement links TRBV12-3 or TRBV12-4 to TRBJ1-4; D is unresolved. V was trimmed by 7 bases and J by 7 bases, leaving 16 bases between them. CDR3 length: 14 residues. The CDR3 coding sequence is TGTGCCAGCACCCTTGGCGGACCTACTGAAAAACTGTTTTTT. It encodes CASTLGGPTEKLFF.

CDR3 amino acids: CASSQVRGANEKLFF. The CDR3 region has the DNA TGCGCCAGCAGCCAAGTCCGGGGGGCTAATGAAAAACTGTTTTTT. The chain has TRBV4-3 and TRBJ1-4; tentatively, D is TRBD1 (5 bases). The CDR3 covers 15 residues. The V gene's germline CDR1 is LGHNA and CDR2 YSLEER. The V end was cut by 1 base, the J end by 3 bases, with 9 bases between.

This clonotype was picked up a small number of times. The rearrangement joins TRBV7-9 to TRBJ2-1; D tentatively fits TRBD1 or TRBD2 (5 bases each). Germline loops: CDR1 SEHNR, CDR2 FQNEAQ (reference sequence). V was pared by 2 bases and J by 0 bases, with 20 bases between. The CDR3 has 19 amino acids. Here the CDR3 reads CASSLPRDGRPSSYNEQFF. The CDR3 DNA sequence: TGTGCCAGCAGCTTACCACGGGACGGGCGGCCGAGCTCCTACAATGAGCAGTTCTTC.

V is TRBV12-3 or TRBV12-4 and J is TRBJ1-1; no clear D. V lost 7 bases to trimming and J lost 11 bases, with 11 bases between them. The CDR3 extends over 10 amino acids. CDR3 loop: CASKGSGAFF. The DNA for the CDR3 is TGTGCCAGCAAAGGGTCGGGGGCTTTCTTT.

This clonotype was recorded a few times. The chain is built from TRBV4-1 and TRBJ1-4; D uncertain. This CDR3 contains 13 residues. Germline V CDR1 and CDR2: MGHRA, YSYEKL. V was cut by 1 base and J by 7 bases, with 7 bases left in between. The CDR3 region is CASSQALSEKLFF. DNA of the CDR3: TGCGCCAGCAGCCAAGCGTTAAGTGAAAAACTGTTTTTT.

This clonotype came up a few times. The chain is built from TRBV29-1 and TRBJ2-5, with a weak D call TRBD1 (6 bases). The CDR3 loop spans 16 amino acids. The V gene lost 1 base and the J gene lost 11 bases, with 26 bases spanning the gap. The germline CDR1 and CDR2 sequences are SQVTM and ANQGSEA. CDR3 sequence reads: CSVEGGVRGESYKQYF. The CDR3 region has the DNA TGCAGCGTTGAAGGTGGGGTCAGGGGCGAGTCGTACAAGCAGTACTTC.

The chain employs TRBV6-6 and TRBJ2-7; a possible D gene is TRBD1 (6 bases). This CDR3 comprises 17 residues. Germline values: CDR1 MNHNY, CDR2 SVGAGI (reference sequence). V was clipped by 2 bases and J by 0 bases, with 17 bases between them. The CDR3 reads CASSYIPRTDNSYEQYF. CDR3 DNA sequence: TGTGCCAGCAGTTACATCCCTAGGACAGACAACTCCTACGAGCAGTACTTC.

The chain combines TRBV12-5 with TRBJ2-1; 7 nucleotides match TRBD1. Germline V gene sequence: CDR1 LGHNT, CDR2 FRNRAP. CDR3 length: 14 residues. The ends lost 1 base at V and 8 bases at J; junction bases unmatched: 5. This CDR3 reads CASGLEQGRYEQFF. DNA of the CDR3: TGTGCTAGTGGTTTGGAACAGGGGCGGTATGAGCAGTTCTTC.

This chain connects TRBV3-1 to TRBJ1-1; D unclear. With 1 base removed from V and 7 bases from J, the gap between germline ends came to 7 bases. The V gene's germline CDR1 is LGHDT and CDR2 YNNKEL (reference sequence). The CDR3 is 12 residues long. Here the CDR3 DNA reads TGTGCCAGCAGCCAAGGGGCAGTTGAAGCTTTCTTT. Its translation: CASSQGAVEAFF. Looking up the rest from reference TRBV3-1 and TRBJ1-1 gives the full variable domain: DTAVSQTPKYLVTQMGNDKSIKCEQNLGHDTMYWYKQDSKKFLKIMFSYNNKELIINETVPNRFSPKSPDKAHLNLHINSLELGDSAVYFCASSQGAVEAFFGQGTRLTVV.

This chain links TRBV7-2 with TRBJ2-7; TRBD2 aligns across 7 bases. J was trimmed by 7 bases and V by 6 bases; bases with no gene match: 9. Germline V lookup: CDR1 SGHTA, CDR2 FQGNSA. The CDR3 is 13 amino acids. The CDR3 bases are TGTGCCAGCAGACTGGGGAGGGCCGGGGAGCAGTACTTC. Residues: CASRLGRAGEQYF. Based on the CDR3 plus reference TRBV7-2 and TRBJ2-7, the full variable domain is GAGVSQSPSNKVTEKGKDVELRCDPISGHTALYWYRQSLGQGLEFLIYFQGNSAPDKSGLPSDRFSAERTGGSVSTLTIQRTQQEDSAVYLCASRLGRAGEQYFGPGTRLTVT.

The chain combines TRBV6-2 or TRBV6-3 with TRBJ1-5; D uncertain. The germline V gene has CDR1 MNHEY and CDR2 SVGEGT. The V and J ends lost 5 bases and 0 bases respectively, with 8 bases between them. The CDR3 is 14 amino acids. Here the CDR3 DNA reads TGTGCCAGCAGTCAGTCGATTAGCAATCAGCCCCAGCATTTT. This codes for CASSQSISNQPQHF.

This clonotype was seen a handful of times. The chain couples TRBV12-3 or TRBV12-4 to TRBJ1-6; the match to TRBD1 covers 10 bases. The length of the CDR3 is 16 residues. Losses at the gene ends were 5 bases for V and 7 bases for J; bases not matched to a gene: 8. The CDR3 protein is CASSPGQGERNSPLHF. The CDR3 DNA follows: TGTGCCAGCAGTCCCGGACAGGGGGAAAGGAATTCACCCCTCCACTTT.

This clonotype was picked up one time. The chain carries TRBV5-1 and TRBJ2-1; the D gene is possibly TRBD1 (5 bases). Germline CDR1 is SGHRS and CDR2 is YFSETQ. The ends were cut back, 6 bases at V and 5 bases at J, with 15 bases in the middle. The CDR3 sequence is 14 residues long. This CDR3 reads CASKGWAPDNEQFF. In DNA form, the CDR3 reads TGCGCCAGCAAGGGGTGGGCCCCAGACAATGAGCAGTTCTTC.